This T cell receptor (beta chain) was recovered during a study of blood T cell repertoires in COVID-19. Produced via immunoSEQ multiplex PCR; TCRdb's table is partial and in-frame only. The sample yields 200,000 to 300,000 clones, 65% to 90% seen once. Sequenced: peripheral blood. This TCR came from a man under 40 with active or convalescent COVID-19.

The CDR3 sequence: CASSFDSVETQYF. The CDR3 DNA follows: TGTGCCAGCAGCTTCGACAGTGTAGAGACCCAGTACTTC. The rearrangement joins TRBV5-4 to TRBJ2-5; D might be TRBD1 (5 bases). Germline lookup yields CDR1 SGHNT and CDR2 YYREEE (reference sequence). V lost 2 bases to trimming and J lost 4 bases, with 9 bases between them. The CDR3 runs to 13 residues.